The clone carrying this T cell receptor beta chain was seen a few times. What it binds is not known. The sample belongs to a study of blood T cells in healthy people across ages. Study results and caveats: What prevented conclusive comparison of naive and antigen-experienced cells was that PBMCs were unsorted. The donors' CMV status was not determined, possibly confounding changes in expanded clonotypes. Samples with more naive T cells showed higher observed beta diversity. Compared with aged donors, long-lived donors showed fewer expanded clones, suggesting selection.

This CDR3 contains 16 residues. Germline V CDR1 and CDR2: MNHEY, SVGAGI. Trimming removed 0 bases from V and 4 bases from J; junction bases left unmatched: 6. Combining a sample-barcoded 5' primer with a J-beta primer mix, a second PCR ran for roughly 7 to 12 cycles. TCRdb ran MiXCR on the 5' RACE reads and lists one entry per CDR3 protein. Found here are about 780,000 distinct CDR3 sequences, about half of them singletons; the top ten hold about a sixth. The chain employs TRBV6-5 and TRBJ2-7, with 10 bases aligning to TRBD1. The material sequenced was blood. This clonotype was sampled from a man older than 75 in good health. CDR3 sequence: CASSYSHGTGAYEQYF. The DNA for the CDR3 is TGTGCCAGCAGTTACTCCCACGGGACAGGGGCTTACGAGCAGTACTTC.